A selection of T cell receptor beta chains follows, all from one sample in a study of blood T cells in healthy people across ages. Using its own MiXCR run on the 5' RACE reads, TCRdb lists one record per CDR3 protein. The table records about 840,000 distinct CDR3 sequences, 25% to 30% of them present only once. Another study also made use of these data, one on T cells of mothers and their children.

Source material: blood. The receptors were sampled from a middle-aged woman in good health. The conserved cysteine and the conserved F or W are not part of the CDR3 here.

TRBV25-1	TRBJ1-5	ASSDRGFTQPQH
TRBV11-2	TRBJ2-7	ASSLEGGRTYEQY
TRBV10-3	TRBJ1-5	AISDPEGRRLGNQPQH
TRBV7-2	TRBJ1-2	ASSLMGMGQGAQGYT
TRBV6-5	TRBJ2-7	AVSRSSGRLGY
TRBV2	TRBJ1-5	ASSSDADNQPQH
TRBV11-1	TRBJ2-7	ASSWGGQSEQY
TRBV5-1	TRBJ2-7	ASSGGTSNRGEQY
TRBV28	TRBJ2-5	ASSLSDSRGETQY
TRBV4-1	TRBJ2-7	ASSQAGLSPYEQY
TRBV6-6	TRBJ1-4	ASSSLGTRDEKLF
TRBV7-6	TRBJ2-7	ASSFGERGVEQY
TRBV20-1	TRBJ1-2	SARGGTGTMDYGYT
TRBV20-1	TRBJ2-3	SALPGLASDTQY
TRBV5-6	TRBJ1-6	ASSSGESPLH
TRBV12-3/TRBV12-4	TRBJ1-1	ASSFPQGLNTEAF
TRBV20-1	TRBJ2-5	SAINPYRDSQETQY
TRBV12-3/TRBV12-4	TRBJ2-3	ASSFSGGGTDTQY
TRBV6-1	TRBJ1-4	ASTEQSNEKLF